This TCR beta chain emerged from a study of early T cells in non-severe SARS-CoV-2 infection. cDNA molecules, individually, were tagged with unique molecular identifiers. TCRdb redid the calling of the 5' RACE reads with MiXCR, one entry per CDR3 protein. The profile covers tens of thousands of distinct CDR3 sequences, with over 10% appearing a single time and less than 3% taken by the ten largest. This clonotype came up a few times. The V and J ends lost 0 bases and 5 bases respectively, with 4 bases between them. Germline V gene sequence: CDR1 LGHDT, CDR2 YNNKEL (reference sequence). There are 12 residues in the CDR3.

This sample comprised whole blood, obtained at baseline. The chain is built from TRBV3-1 and TRBJ2-5; D gene ambiguous. The sequence derives from an adult who was a healthcare worker with PCR-confirmed SARS-CoV-2 infection or an uninfected control (not recorded which). The CDR3 DNA is TGTGCCAGCAGCCAAGATGGGGAGACCCAGTACTTC. This sequence encodes CASSQDGETQYF.